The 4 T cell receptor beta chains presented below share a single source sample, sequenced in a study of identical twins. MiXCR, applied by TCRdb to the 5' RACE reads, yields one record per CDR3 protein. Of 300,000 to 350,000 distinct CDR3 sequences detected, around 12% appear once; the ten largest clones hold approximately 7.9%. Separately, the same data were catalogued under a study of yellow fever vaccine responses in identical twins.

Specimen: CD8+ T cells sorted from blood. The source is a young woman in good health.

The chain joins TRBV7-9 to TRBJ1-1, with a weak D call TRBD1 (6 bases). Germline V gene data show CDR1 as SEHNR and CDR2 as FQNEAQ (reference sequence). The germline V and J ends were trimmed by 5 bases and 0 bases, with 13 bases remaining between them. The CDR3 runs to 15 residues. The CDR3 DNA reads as TGTGCCAGCAGCCAAGCGACAGGCATGAACACTGAAGCTTTCTTT. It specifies CASSQATGMNTEAFF.

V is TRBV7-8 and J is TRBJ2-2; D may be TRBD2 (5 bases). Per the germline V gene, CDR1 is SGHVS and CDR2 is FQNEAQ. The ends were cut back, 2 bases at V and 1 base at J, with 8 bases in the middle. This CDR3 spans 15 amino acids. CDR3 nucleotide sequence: TGTGCCAGCAGCTTACCTAGCTTGAACACCGGGGAGCTGTTTTTT. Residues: CASSLPSLNTGELFF.

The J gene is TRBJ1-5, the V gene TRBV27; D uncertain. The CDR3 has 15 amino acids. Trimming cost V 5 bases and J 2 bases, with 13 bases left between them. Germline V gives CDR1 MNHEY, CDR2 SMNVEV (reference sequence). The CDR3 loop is CASSPRSLGNQPQHF. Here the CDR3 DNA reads TGTGCCAGCAGTCCCCGTAGTTTGGGCAATCAGCCCCAGCATTTT.

CDR3 DNA sequence: TGTGCCAGCGGCGCGGTTAGGACGGATACGCAGTATTTT. Translated: CASGAVRTDTQYF. The V and J genes are TRBV12-3 or TRBV12-4 and TRBJ2-3; D remains unclear. Trimming stripped 8 bases from V and 6 bases from J, with 15 bases between. The CDR3 is made up of 13 amino acids.